This T cell receptor (beta chain) comes out of a study of somatic mutations in cytotoxic T cells in rheumatoid arthritis. Study in general: Blood from the patient (approximately 30 ml EDTA) was drawn right after diagnosis, pretreatment.

This clone was detected once. Its antigen is as yet unknown. Produced via immunoSEQ multiplex PCR; TCRdb's table is partial and in-frame only. There are about 7,100 clones in the sample; roughly 78% occur only once, and over 9.5% lies in the top ten. Separation of CD4+ and CD8+ cells was performed by positive magnetic bead selection, and purity was verified by flow cytometry. Regarding the study as a whole: More than 20% of CD8+ cells belonged to the largest clone in about an eighth of the roughly 65 patients.

The CDR3 is made up of 16 amino acids. CDR1 and CDR2 (germline): SGHNT, YYREEE (reference sequence). After removal of 2 bases from V and 3 bases from J, the junction contained 5 bases not matched to a gene. This sequence joins TRBV5-4 and TRBJ2-2; TRBD2 matches at 9 bases. The clonotype comes from an adult with rheumatoid arthritis. The sample consisted of CD8+ T cells sorted from blood. The CDR3 DNA sequence: TGTGCCAGCAGCTTCCAGCGGGGGGCACACACCGGGGAGCTGTTTTTT. Protein product: CASSFQRGAHTGELFF.